A selection of T cell receptor beta chains follows, all from one sample in a study of neurological immune-mediated disorders. MiXCR was run by TCRdb on the 5' RACE reads, yielding one entry per CDR3 protein. The table shows some 89,000 distinct CDR3 sequences, with about 4.5% occurring only once. Sequencing used PBMCs. These TCRs come from a woman aged 55-75 years with multiple sclerosis. CDR3s include the opening cysteine and the closing phenylalanine or tryptophan. D genes are given only for firm matches. A row's size may be missing; if present it is once, few, many or a size class.

TRBV10-3	many	.	TRBJ2-3	CAIREGSDTQYF	TGTGCCATCAGGGAAGGGTCGGATACGCAGTATTTT
TRBV15	many	TRBD1	TRBJ2-3	CATSITGTVMRTDTQYF	TGTGCCACCAGTATTACCGGGACAGTCATGCGCACAGATACGCAGTATTTT
TRBV7-8	many	TRBD1	TRBJ2-5	CASSGGQGKEETQYF	TGTGCCAGCAGCGGCGGACAGGGGAAGGAGGAGACCCAGTACTTC
TRBV20-1	many	.	TRBJ1-6	CSARAASNNSPLHF	TGCAGTGCTAGAGCTGCCAGTAATAATTCACCCCTCCACTTT
TRBV10-3	many	TRBD2	TRBJ2-3	CAISASSGGAPDTQYF	TGTGCCATCAGTGCCTCTAGCGGGGGGGCCCCAGATACGCAGTATTTT
TRBV20-1	many	.	TRBJ1-1	CSARDPGGDTEAFF	TGCAGTGCTAGAGATCCGGGGGGAGACACTGAAGCTTTCTTT
TRBV20-1	many	TRBD1	TRBJ1-3	CSASYTGGFGNTIYF	TGCAGTGCTAGCTATACAGGGGGGTTTGGAAACACCATATATTTT
TRBV24-1	many	.	TRBJ2-7	CATSGGGNYEQYF	TGTGCCACCAGCGGAGGAGGAAACTACGAGCAGTACTTC
TRBV3-1	many	.	TRBJ1-5	CASSQGRSNQPQHF	TGTGCCAGCAGCCAAGGGCGTAGCAATCAGCCCCAGCATTTT
TRBV5-1	many	.	TRBJ2-2	CASSLIQGGGTGELFF	TGCGCCAGCAGCCTTATACAGGGTGGAGGCACCGGGGAGCTGTTTTTT
TRBV27	many	.	TRBJ1-2	CASSLGARGYGYTF	TGTGCCAGCAGTTTAGGGGCCAGGGGCTATGGCTACACCTTC
TRBV12-3/TRBV12-4	many	TRBD1	TRBJ1-5	CASSLGVGTGHNQPQHF	TGTGCCAGCAGTTTAGGGGTAGGGACAGGCCACAATCAGCCCCAGCATTTT
TRBV5-6	many	.	TRBJ1-2	CASRDSGNGYTF	TGTGCCAGTCGAGACAGCGGCAATGGCTACACCTTC
TRBV12-3/TRBV12-4	many	.	TRBJ2-5	CASSLLGGETQYF	TGTGCCAGCAGTTTACTCGGGGGAGAGACCCAGTACTTC
TRBV6-5	many	.	TRBJ1-2	CASSYSTGGSNYGYTF	TGTGCCAGCAGTTACTCCACGGGGGGCTCTAACTATGGCTACACCTTC
TRBV4-1	many	.	TRBJ1-3	CASSQQAGNTIYF	TGCGCCAGCAGCCAACAAGCTGGAAACACCATATATTTT
TRBV18	few	.	TRBJ2-5	CASSPPVLRETQYF	TGTGCCAGCTCACCACCGGTGTTGCGGGAGACCCAGTACTTC
TRBV5-1	many	.	TRBJ1-4	CASSLVAGGFEKLFF	TGCGCCAGCAGCTTAGTAGCTGGGGGATTTGAAAAACTGTTTTTT
TRBV5-5	many	.	TRBJ1-5	CASSLAWGRQSNQPQHF	TGTGCCAGCAGCTTGGCCTGGGGCCGTCAAAGCAATCAGCCCCAGCATTTT
TRBV6-5	many	.	TRBJ2-1	CASRDPGPSREQFF	TGTGCCAGCAGAGACCCGGGCCCTTCTCGGGAGCAGTTCTTC
TRBV12-3/TRBV12-4	many	.	TRBJ2-1	CASSLLGGSPGEQFF	TGTGCCAGCAGTTTACTGGGGGGATCCCCTGGGGAGCAGTTCTTC
TRBV3-1	many	.	TRBJ1-6	CASSQGGQGRNSPLHF	TGTGCCAGCAGCCAAGGGGGGCAGGGCCGTAATTCACCCCTCCACTTT
TRBV14	many	.	TRBJ2-5	CASSQDSITRETQYF	TGTGCCAGCAGCCAAGATTCAATCACACGGGAGACCCAGTACTTC
TRBV10-3	many	.	TRBJ1-5	CAISESGQGYQPQHF	TGTGCCATCAGTGAGTCCGGCCAGGGTTATCAGCCCCAGCATTTT
TRBV20-1	many	.	TRBJ2-5	CSASTGTPFLTQYF	TGCAGTGCTAGCACCGGGACGCCTTTTTTGACCCAGTACTTC
TRBV5-1	.	TRBD2	TRBJ2-1	CASSSPGLAGGANEQFF	TGCGCCAGCAGCTCTCCGGGACTAGCGGGGGGGGCAAATGAGCAGTTCTTC
TRBV20-1	many	.	TRBJ2-1	CSARTSTGGNEQFF	TGCAGTGCTAGAACAAGTACTGGGGGCAATGAGCAGTTCTTC
TRBV7-9	many	TRBD1	TRBJ2-7	CASSPRGQGGYEQYF	TGTGCCAGCAGCCCCCGAGGACAGGGAGGCTACGAGCAGTACTTC
TRBV12-3/TRBV12-4	many	.	TRBJ1-4	CASSIPGQGEKLFF	TGTGCCAGCAGCATTCCGGGGCAGGGGGAAAAACTGTTTTTT
TRBV20-1	.	TRBD1	TRBJ2-2	CSAAGTAGAGELFF	TGCAGTGCTGCCGGGACAGCAGGCGCCGGGGAGCTGTTTTTT
TRBV2	many	.	TRBJ2-1	CASRENKGLEQFF	TGTGCCAGCAGGGAGAATAAGGGGTTGGAGCAGTTCTTC
TRBV20-1	many	.	TRBJ1-5	CSAGRVGSNQPQHF	TGCAGTGCGGGCCGAGTGGGTAGCAATCAGCCCCAGCATTTT
TRBV5-1	many	.	TRBJ1-4	CASSTEKNEKLFF	TGCGCCAGCTCGACAGAGAAGAATGAAAAACTGTTTTTT
TRBV14	many	.	TRBJ1-1	CASSPNFLNTEAFF	TGTGCCAGCAGCCCAAACTTTTTGAACACTGAAGCTTTCTTT
TRBV5-1	many	TRBD1	TRBJ1-2	CASSLQGVPDYGYTF	TGCGCCAGCAGCTTGCAGGGGGTTCCGGACTATGGCTACACCTTC
TRBV29-1	many	TRBD1	TRBJ1-1	CSVGTGGGTEAFF	TGCAGCGTTGGTACAGGGGGGGGGACTGAAGCTTTCTTT
TRBV12-3/TRBV12-4	many	.	TRBJ1-6	CASSFGRAYNSPLHF	TGTGCCAGCAGTTTTGGCCGGGCTTATAATTCACCCCTCCACTTT
TRBV7-9	many	.	TRBJ1-3	CASSPQLVAGNTIYF	TGTGCCAGCAGCCCGCAACTGGTGGCTGGAAACACCATATATTTT
TRBV27	many	.	TRBJ2-1	CASSPSLERVRNEQFF	TGTGCCAGCAGTCCCTCCTTAGAGCGGGTCAGAAATGAGCAGTTCTTC
TRBV7-9	many	TRBD2	TRBJ2-1	CASSDGLRGGYNEQFF	TGTGCCAGCAGCGACGGCCTCCGGGGGGGATACAATGAGCAGTTCTTC
TRBV5-1	many	TRBD2	TRBJ2-1	CASSGTSGAGNEQFF	TGCGCCAGCAGCGGAACTAGCGGGGCGGGAAATGAGCAGTTCTTC
TRBV5-1	many	.	TRBJ2-1	CASSWGNSYNEQFF	TGCGCCAGCAGCTGGGGGAACTCTTACAATGAGCAGTTCTTC
TRBV5-1	many	TRBD1	TRBJ2-5	CASSFPDRGYQETQYF	TGCGCCAGCAGCTTTCCGGACAGGGGATACCAAGAGACCCAGTACTTC
TRBV7-6	many	.	TRBJ1-1	CASSRDTVSVFTEAFF	TGTGCCAGCAGCCGGGACACTGTCAGTGTTTTTACTGAAGCTTTCTTT
TRBV9	many	TRBD2	TRBJ2-1	CASSVSHGTSGGALYNEQFF	TGTGCCAGCAGCGTAAGTCACGGGACTAGCGGGGGGGCCCTCTACAATGAGCAGTTCTTC
TRBV19	many	TRBD1	TRBJ1-1	CASSPQTGRAFF	TGTGCCAGTAGTCCACAGACAGGGCGGGCTTTCTTT
TRBV20-1	many	.	TRBJ1-2	CSAEDRGGYTF	TGCAGTGCTGAGGACAGAGGGGGCTACACCTTC
TRBV27	many	TRBD1	TRBJ2-7	CASSFWTGYPYEQYF	TGTGCCAGCAGTTTCTGGACAGGGTACCCCTACGAGCAGTACTTC
TRBV7-9	many	.	TRBJ1-1	CASSPHMNTEAFF	TGTGCCAGCAGCCCGCATATGAACACTGAAGCTTTCTTT
TRBV25-1	many	.	TRBJ1-2	CASSEPLGTNYGYTF	TGTGCCAGCAGTGAACCCCTCGGGACCAACTATGGCTACACCTTC
TRBV5-5	many	TRBD1	TRBJ1-1	CASRTAGQGVLMNTEAFF	TGTGCCAGCAGGACCGCAGGACAGGGGGTATTAATGAACACTGAAGCTTTCTTT
TRBV29-1	many	.	TRBJ2-1	CSDTLTGHRWDEQFF	TGCAGCGACACTCTTACGGGACACCGGTGGGATGAGCAGTTCTTC
TRBV5-1	many	TRBD2	TRBJ2-5	CASSLGGSGVQETQYF	TGCGCCAGCAGCTTGGGGGGTAGCGGGGTACAAGAGACCCAGTACTTC
TRBV7-9	many	.	TRBJ1-3	CASRQDGAGNTIYF	TGTGCCAGCAGGCAGGATGGGGCTGGAAACACCATATATTTT
TRBV20-1	many	TRBD1	TRBJ1-2	CSAPGTGDYGYTF	TGCAGTGCTCCCGGGACAGGGGACTATGGCTACACCTTC